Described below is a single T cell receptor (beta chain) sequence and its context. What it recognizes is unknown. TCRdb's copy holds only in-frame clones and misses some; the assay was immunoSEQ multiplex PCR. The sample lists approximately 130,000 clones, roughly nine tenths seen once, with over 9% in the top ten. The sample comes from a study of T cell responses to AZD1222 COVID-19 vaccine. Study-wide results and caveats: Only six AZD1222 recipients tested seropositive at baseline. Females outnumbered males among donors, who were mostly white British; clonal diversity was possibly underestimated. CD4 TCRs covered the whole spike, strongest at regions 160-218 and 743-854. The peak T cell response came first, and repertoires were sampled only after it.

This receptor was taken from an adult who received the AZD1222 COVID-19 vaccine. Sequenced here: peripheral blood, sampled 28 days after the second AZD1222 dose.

The CDR3 coding sequence is TGTGCCATCAGTGCACAGGGGGCGCGTCTTGGCTACACCTTC. Its protein is CAISAQGARLGYTF. J is TRBJ1-2 and V is TRBV10-3; 9 bases align to TRBD1. Looked up from germline, CDR1 is ENHRY and CDR2 is SYGVKD. V lost 4 bases and J lost 7; bases outside the gene matches: 7. The CDR3 runs to 14 residues.